This entry concerns a single TCR beta chain. The antigen is unknown. Using immunoSEQ multiplex PCR, the repertoire was profiled, and TCRdb retains in-frame clones only, with some absent. This table holds 90,000 to 150,000 clones, roughly 84% found once. The data were obtained in a study of cytomegalovirus exposure and HLA in healthy donors. Findings and caveats of the study: Some TCR beta chains (164 of them) were listed as cytomegalovirus-associated.

Germline CDR1 and CDR2: SGHNT and YYREEE (reference sequence). Trimming took off 4 bases at V and 6 bases at J, with 23 bases between the two ends. CDR3 length: 18 amino acids. The specimen sequenced was PBMCs. This sequence was found in a woman aged 25 to 39 in good health and CMV-seronegative. The chain carries TRBV5-4 and TRBJ1-6; possible D gene TRBD1, 5 bases. The CDR3 protein is CASSAGLRGGHANSPLHF. In DNA, the CDR3 is TGTGCCAGCAGCGCCGGCCTAAGGGGAGGGCACGCTAATTCACCCCTCCACTTT.